This entry lists 17 T cell receptor beta chains sequenced from one sample in a study of blood T cell repertoires in COVID-19. Profiling relied on immunoSEQ multiplex PCR, and the TCRdb table lists in-frame clones only, not all of them. The table includes around 16,000 clones, approximately 84% detected once. The sample taken for sequencing was peripheral blood. All receptors come from a human donor in a cohort sampled during active COVID-19.

This chain connects TRBV5-4 to TRBJ1-2; 7 bases agree with TRBD1. This CDR3 region has 14 residues. With V trimmed by 2 bases and J by 0 bases, 1 base remained unmatched. The germline gives CDR1 SGHNT, CDR2 YYREEE (reference sequence). The CDR3 here is CASSLQGTNYGYTF. The CDR3 bases are TGTGCCAGCAGCTTACAGGGGACTAACTATGGCTACACCTTC.

This clone was picked up one time. The V call is TRBV2, the J call TRBJ2-1, with D maybe TRBD1 (5 bases). Trimming shortened V by 2 bases and J by 9 bases, and 14 bases separated the two germline ends. The CDR3 totals 14 residues. Germline-derived CDR1 and CDR2 are SNHLY and FYNNEI. The CDR3 loop is CASSERQGSGEQFF. The CDR3 DNA is TGTGCCAGCAGTGAAAGGCAGGGTTCCGGTGAGCAGTTCTTC.

This chain links TRBV10-3 with TRBJ2-7; 9 bases are a match to TRBD1. The germline CDR1 and CDR2 sequences are ENHRY and SYGVKD. The junction had 4 bases not matched to a gene; V was cut back by 3 bases and J by 1 base. CDR3 size: 15 residues. The CDR3 is CAISDLGQGSYEQYF. The CDR3 region has the DNA TGTGCCATCAGTGATTTGGGACAGGGATCCTACGAGCAGTACTTC.

This clone was counted a few times. V and J are TRBV2 and TRBJ2-5; a weak D match, TRBD1 (6 bases). Trimming left V 3 bases short and J 5 bases short, with 13 bases between. The CDR3 sequence is 14 residues long. The germline V gene has CDR1 SNHLY and CDR2 FYNNEI. Here the CDR3 reads CASSDWTESETQYF. The CDR3 nucleotides are TGTGCCAGCAGTGACTGGACAGAAAGTGAGACCCAGTACTTC.

The V call is TRBV7-3, the J call TRBJ1-1; TRBD1 might be the D (5 bases). The CDR3 runs 15 residues. The germline V and J ends were trimmed by 2 bases and 6 bases, with 16 bases remaining between them. Germline CDR1 is SGHTA and CDR2 is FQGTGA. In nucleotides, the CDR3 is TGTGCCAGCAGCTTAGGTACAGGTCTCAATTCTGAAGCTTTCTTT. As protein: CASSLGTGLNSEAFF.

This chain joins TRBV7-9 and TRBJ1-1; 8 bases agree with TRBD1. CDR3 length: 13 residues. Germline trimming cut 5 bases from V and 8 bases from J; bases unmatched to any gene: 7. Germline values: CDR1 SEHNR, CDR2 FQNEAQ (reference sequence). Here the CDR3 DNA reads TGTGCCAGCAGCCCAGGACAGGGTTTAGAAGCTTTCTTT. This encodes CASSPGQGLEAFF.

This clone was recorded only once. V gene TRBV2 combines with J gene TRBJ2-2, with D possibly matching TRBD1 (5 bases). Deletions cut 6 bases from V and 1 base from J, with 9 bases between. The CDR3 contains 14 residues. Germline loops: CDR1 SNHLY, CDR2 FYNNEI. CDR3 bases: TGTGCCAGCAGGACCGGACAGAACACCGGGGAGCTGTTTTTT. Amino acid sequence: CASRTGQNTGELFF.

This chain links TRBV5-1 with TRBJ2-2; 12 bases line up with TRBD2. Per germline, CDR1 SGHRS and CDR2 YFSETQ. The length of the CDR3 is 16 residues. Trimming removed 4 bases from V and 4 bases from J; junction bases left unmatched: 5. The CDR3 bases are TGCGCCAGCAGCGAAATACTAGCGGGGGGCACCGGGGAGCTGTTTTTT. It codes for CASSEILAGGTGELFF.

The gene calls are TRBV4-3 and TRBJ1-1, with TRBD1 matching 8 bases. Germline trimming cut 5 bases from V and 7 bases from J; bases unmatched to any gene: 15. The CDR3 runs to 16 residues. Germline CDR1 and CDR2: LGHNA and YSLEER. For the CDR3, the DNA is TGCGCCAGCAGCGTAGGTTACAGGGGGATGTTCAGTGAAGCTTTCTTT. Its protein product is CASSVGYRGMFSEAFF.

The V gene is TRBV28, the J gene TRBJ2-1; 13 nucleotides agree with TRBD2. CDR3 length: 16 residues. Germline V gives CDR1 MDHEN, CDR2 SYDVKM. After removal of 4 bases from V and 6 bases from J, the junction contained 6 bases not matched to a gene. As DNA, the CDR3 is TGTGCCAGCAGTTCCCCGACTAGCGGGAGGCTCAATGAGCAGTTCTTC. Translation: CASSSPTSGRLNEQFF.

V is TRBV27 and J is TRBJ2-1; TRBD2 aligns across 12 bases. This CDR3 is built from 16 residues. Looked up from germline, CDR1 is MNHEY and CDR2 is SMNVEV (reference sequence). J gave up 10 bases and V 2 bases, and 9 bases lay outside the gene matches. CDR3 sequence reads: CASSLRASGRAREQFF. In DNA, the CDR3 is TGTGCCAGCAGTTTAAGGGCTAGCGGGAGGGCCAGGGAGCAGTTCTTC.

The DNA of the CDR3 is TGTGCCAGCAGCTTGGTGGGGCAGGCCAAGCAGTACTTC. Translating it yields CASSLVGQAKQYF. The J gene is TRBJ2-7, the V gene TRBV5-8; the D gene is possibly TRBD1 (5 bases). Germline V lookup: CDR1 SGHTS, CDR2 YDEGEE. Between the trimmed V and J ends, which lost 0 bases and 8 bases, there was a span of 12 bases. The CDR3 sequence is 13 residues long.

The chain is built from TRBV5-1 and TRBJ2-7; 10 bases are shared with TRBD2. This CDR3 spans 17 amino acids. Germline assignment: CDR1 SGHRS and CDR2 YFSETQ. Trimming cost V 0 bases and J 2 bases; bases outside gene matches: 8. The CDR3 sequence is CASSLALAGDRAYEQYF. CDR3 nucleotides: TGCGCCAGCAGCTTGGCCCTAGCGGGGGATCGGGCCTACGAGCAGTACTTC.

The chain uses TRBV19 and TRBJ2-1, with 16 bases identical to TRBD2. This CDR3 spans 20 amino acids. CDR1 and CDR2 from the germline V gene are LNHDA and SQIVND (reference sequence). V trimming: 4 bases; J trimming: 0 bases; junction bases outside the gene matches: 9. This chain's CDR3 is CASSNRGLAGGMGSYNEQFF. Written as DNA, the CDR3 is TGTGCCAGTAGTAACCGGGGACTAGCGGGAGGGATGGGCTCCTACAATGAGCAGTTCTTC.

This clone was picked up a small number of times. The CDR3 is CASSVEGSRGNEQFF. In nucleotides, the CDR3 is TGTGCCAGCAGCGTGGAGGGAAGTAGGGGCAATGAGCAGTTCTTC. The chain links TRBV9 to TRBJ2-1; D is possibly TRBD2 (6 bases). Germline-derived CDR1 and CDR2 are SGDLS and YYNGEE. Trimming stripped 2 bases from V and 6 bases from J, with 15 bases between. This CDR3 has 15 amino acids. Variable domain in full (rest from reference TRBV9 and TRBJ2-1): DSGVTQTPKHLITATGQRVTLRCSPRSGDLSVYWYQQSLDQGLQFLIQYYNGEERAKGNILERFSAQQFPDLHSELNLSSLELGDSALYFCASSVEGSRGNEQFFGPGTRLTVL.

The chain has TRBV5-6 and TRBJ2-3, with 8 bases matching TRBD2. The CDR3 spans 15 residues. Germline V CDR1 and CDR2: SGHDT, YYEEEE. V shed 0 bases and J 1 base; nucleotides not matched to a gene: 1. CDR3: CASSLELAGTDTQYF. The CDR3 DNA follows: TGTGCCAGCAGCTTGGAACTAGCGGGCACAGATACGCAGTATTTT.

Relative to its sample, this clone is medium-sized (0.01 to 0.1%). The chain couples TRBV6-5 to TRBJ2-6; 8 bases fit TRBD1. J lost 2 bases, V lost 2 bases, and 2 bases had no gene match. Germline V gene lookup returns CDR1 MNHEY and CDR2 SVGAGI. This CDR3 spans 16 amino acids. The chain's CDR3 is CASSYQGATGANVLTF. The CDR3 DNA reads as TGTGCCAGCAGTTACCAGGGGGCTACTGGGGCCAACGTCCTGACTTTC.